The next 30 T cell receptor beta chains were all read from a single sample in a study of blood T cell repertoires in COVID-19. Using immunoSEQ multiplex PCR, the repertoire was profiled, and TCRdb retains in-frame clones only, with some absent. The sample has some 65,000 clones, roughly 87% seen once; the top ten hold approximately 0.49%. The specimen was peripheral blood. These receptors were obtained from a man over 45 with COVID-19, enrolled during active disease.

CDR3 in DNA: TGCAGCTCGGCGAATGGGCTCGGGACAGCGATCACTGAAGCTTTCTTT. Translating it yields CSSANGLGTAITEAFF. This chain uses TRBV29-1 with TRBJ1-1; 7 bases fit TRBD1. The germline V gene encodes CDR1 SQVTM and CDR2 ANQGSEA. The CDR3 is 16 residues long. The trim removed 8 bases at V and 4 bases at J, leaving 19 bases unmatched. The entire variable domain, with the rest obtained from reference TRBV29-1 and TRBJ1-1, is as follows: SAVISQKPSRDICQRGTSLTIQCQVDSQVTMMFWYRQQPGQSLTLIATANQGSEATYESGFVIDKFPISRPNLTFSTLTVSNMSPEDSSIYLCSSANGLGTAITEAFFGQGTRLTVV.

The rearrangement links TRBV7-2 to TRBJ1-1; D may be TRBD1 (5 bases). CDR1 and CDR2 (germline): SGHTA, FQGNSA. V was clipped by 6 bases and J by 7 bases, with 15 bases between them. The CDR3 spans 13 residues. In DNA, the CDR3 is TGTGCCAGCAGTACGAAGGCGGGGGTTGAAGCTTTCTTT. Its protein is CASSTKAGVEAFF. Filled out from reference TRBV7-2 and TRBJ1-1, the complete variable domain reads GAGVSQSPSNKVTEKGKDVELRCDPISGHTALYWYRQSLGQGLEFLIYFQGNSAPDKSGLPSDRFSAERTGGSVSTLTIQRTQQEDSAVYLCASSTKAGVEAFFGQGTRLTVV.

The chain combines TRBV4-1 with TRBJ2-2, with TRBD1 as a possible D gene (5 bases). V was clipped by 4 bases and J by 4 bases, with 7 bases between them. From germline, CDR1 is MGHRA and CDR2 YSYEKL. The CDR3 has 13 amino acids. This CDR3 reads CASSRQGTGELFF. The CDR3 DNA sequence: TGCGCCAGCAGCCGCCAGGGCACCGGGGAGCTGTTTTTT.

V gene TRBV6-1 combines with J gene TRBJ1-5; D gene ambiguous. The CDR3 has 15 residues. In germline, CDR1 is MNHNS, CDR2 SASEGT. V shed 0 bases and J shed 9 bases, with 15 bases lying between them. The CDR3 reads CASSEAGRIVWPQHF. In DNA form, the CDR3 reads TGTGCCAGCAGTGAAGCGGGCCGCATTGTTTGGCCCCAGCATTTT.

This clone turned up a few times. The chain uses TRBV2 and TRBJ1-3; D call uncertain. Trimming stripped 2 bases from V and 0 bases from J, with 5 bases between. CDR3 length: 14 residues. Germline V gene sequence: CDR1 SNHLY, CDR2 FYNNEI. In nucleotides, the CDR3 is TGTGCCAGCAGTGAACCTCGCTCTGGAAACACCATATATTTT. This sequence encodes CASSEPRSGNTIYF.

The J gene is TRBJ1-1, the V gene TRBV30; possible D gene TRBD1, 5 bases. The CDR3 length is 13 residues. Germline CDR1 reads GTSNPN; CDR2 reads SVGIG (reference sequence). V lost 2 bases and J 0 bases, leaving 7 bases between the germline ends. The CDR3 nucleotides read TGTGCCTGGAGTAACAGGTTGAACACTGAAGCTTTCTTT. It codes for CAWSNRLNTEAFF.

The CDR3 DNA follows: TGTGCCAGCAGCTTAGGCGGGGGGAGCTCCTACGAGCAGTACTTC. This translates into CASSLGGGSSYEQYF. The chain employs TRBV7-2 and TRBJ2-7; the match to TRBD2 covers 8 bases. With V trimmed by 1 base and J by 0 bases, 2 bases remained unmatched. CDR3 length: 15 residues. Germline assignment: CDR1 SGHTA and CDR2 FQGNSA. Full variable domain (outside the CDR3, taken from reference TRBV7-2 and TRBJ2-7): GAGVSQSPSNKVTEKGKDVELRCDPISGHTALYWYRQSLGQGLEFLIYFQGNSAPDKSGLPSDRFSAERTGGSVSTLTIQRTQQEDSAVYLCASSLGGGSSYEQYFGPGTRLTVT.

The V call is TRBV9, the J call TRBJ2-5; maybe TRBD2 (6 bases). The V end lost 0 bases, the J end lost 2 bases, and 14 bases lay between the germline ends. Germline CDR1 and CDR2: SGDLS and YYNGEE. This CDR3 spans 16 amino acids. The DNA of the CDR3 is TGTGCCAGCAGCGTAGTAACGGGAGCGCCACAAGAGACCCAGTACTTC. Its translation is CASSVVTGAPQETQYF.

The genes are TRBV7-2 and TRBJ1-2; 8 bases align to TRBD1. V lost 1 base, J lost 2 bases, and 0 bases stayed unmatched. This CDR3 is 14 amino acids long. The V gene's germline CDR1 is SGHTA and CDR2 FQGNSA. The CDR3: CASSLDRGNYGYTF. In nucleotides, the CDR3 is TGTGCCAGCAGCTTAGACAGGGGGAACTATGGCTACACCTTC.

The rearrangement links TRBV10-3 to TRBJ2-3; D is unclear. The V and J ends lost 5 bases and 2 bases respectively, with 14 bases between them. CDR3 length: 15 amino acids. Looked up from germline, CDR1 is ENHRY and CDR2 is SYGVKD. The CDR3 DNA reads TGTGCCATCAGTTCCGGAATTCGACTCACAGATACGCAGTATTTT. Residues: CAISSGIRLTDTQYF.

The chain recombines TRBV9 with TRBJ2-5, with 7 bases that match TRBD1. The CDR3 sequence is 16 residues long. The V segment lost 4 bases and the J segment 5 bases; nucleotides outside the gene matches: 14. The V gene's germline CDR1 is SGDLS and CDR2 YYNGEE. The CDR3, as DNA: TGTGCCAGCAGCAGGTGGGACAGCGACACAGGGGAGACCCAGTACTTC. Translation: CASSRWDSDTGETQYF. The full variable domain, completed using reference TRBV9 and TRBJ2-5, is DSGVTQTPKHLITATGQRVTLRCSPRSGDLSVYWYQQSLDQGLQFLIQYYNGEERAKGNILERFSAQQFPDLHSELNLSSLELGDSALYFCASSRWDSDTGETQYFGPGTRLLVL.

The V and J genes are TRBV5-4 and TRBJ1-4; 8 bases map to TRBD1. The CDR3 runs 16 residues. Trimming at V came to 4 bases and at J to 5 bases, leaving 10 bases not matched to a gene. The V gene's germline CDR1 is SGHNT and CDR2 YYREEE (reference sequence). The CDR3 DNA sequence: TGTGCCAGCAGCCCCGGGACAGGTAGACTCAATGAAAAACTGTTTTTT. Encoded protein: CASSPGTGRLNEKLFF.

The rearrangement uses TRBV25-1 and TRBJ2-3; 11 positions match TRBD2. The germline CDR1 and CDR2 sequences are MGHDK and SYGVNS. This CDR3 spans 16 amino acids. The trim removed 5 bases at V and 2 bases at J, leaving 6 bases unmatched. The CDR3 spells CASSRGTSGITDTQYF. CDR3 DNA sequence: TGTGCCAGCAGTAGGGGGACTAGCGGAATCACAGATACGCAGTATTTT.

The CDR3 protein is CASSESGGSSYNEQFF. The CDR3 nucleotides are TGCGCCAGCAGTGAGTCAGGCGGAAGCTCCTACAATGAGCAGTTCTTC. The chain has TRBV10-2 and TRBJ2-1, with D unclear. Germline assignment: CDR1 WSHSY and CDR2 SAAADI. The germline V and J ends were trimmed by 0 bases and 0 bases, with 9 bases remaining between them. The CDR3 has 16 amino acids.

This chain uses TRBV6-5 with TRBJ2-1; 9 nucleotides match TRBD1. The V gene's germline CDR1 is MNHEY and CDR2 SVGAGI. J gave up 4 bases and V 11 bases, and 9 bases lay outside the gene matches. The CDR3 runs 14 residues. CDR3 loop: CAAGGTGSYNEQFF. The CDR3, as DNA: TGTGCCGCAGGCGGGACAGGGTCATACAATGAGCAGTTCTTC.

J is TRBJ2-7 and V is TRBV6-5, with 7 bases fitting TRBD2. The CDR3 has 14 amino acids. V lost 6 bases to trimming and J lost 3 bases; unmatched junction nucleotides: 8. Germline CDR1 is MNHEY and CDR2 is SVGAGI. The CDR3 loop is CASSFAGVDYEQYF. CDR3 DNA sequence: TGTGCCAGCAGCTTTGCGGGAGTCGACTACGAGCAGTACTTC.

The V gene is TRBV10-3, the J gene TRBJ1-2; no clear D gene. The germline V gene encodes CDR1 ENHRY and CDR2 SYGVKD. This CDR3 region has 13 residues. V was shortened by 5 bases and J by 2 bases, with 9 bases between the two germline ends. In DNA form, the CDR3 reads TGTGCCATCAGTCAGCAGGAAAACTATGGCTACACCTTC. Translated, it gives CAISQQENYGYTF.

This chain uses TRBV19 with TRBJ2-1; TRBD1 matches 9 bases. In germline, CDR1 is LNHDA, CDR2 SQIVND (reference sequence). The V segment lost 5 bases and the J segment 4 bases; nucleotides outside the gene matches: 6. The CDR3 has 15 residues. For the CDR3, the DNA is TGTGCCAGTAGTTTGGGACAGGGATCTTACAATGAGCAGTTCTTC. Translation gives CASSLGQGSYNEQFF.

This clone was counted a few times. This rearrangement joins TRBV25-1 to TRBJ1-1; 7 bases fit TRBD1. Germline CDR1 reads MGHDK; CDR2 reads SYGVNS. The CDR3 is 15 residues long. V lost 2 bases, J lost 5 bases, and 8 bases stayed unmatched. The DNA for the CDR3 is TGTGCCAGCAGTGAACCCGACAGGGTGTGGACTGAAGCTTTCTTT. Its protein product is CASSEPDRVWTEAFF.

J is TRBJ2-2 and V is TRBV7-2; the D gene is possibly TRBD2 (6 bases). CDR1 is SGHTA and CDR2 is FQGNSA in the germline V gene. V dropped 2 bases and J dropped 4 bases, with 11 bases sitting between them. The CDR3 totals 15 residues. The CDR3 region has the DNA TGTGCCAGCAGCTTATTTGGGGGAGGCACCGGGGAGCTGTTTTTT. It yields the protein CASSLFGGGTGELFF. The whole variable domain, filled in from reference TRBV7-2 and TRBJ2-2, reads GAGVSQSPSNKVTEKGKDVELRCDPISGHTALYWYRQSLGQGLEFLIYFQGNSAPDKSGLPSDRFSAERTGGSVSTLTIQRTQQEDSAVYLCASSLFGGGTGELFFGEGSRLTVL.

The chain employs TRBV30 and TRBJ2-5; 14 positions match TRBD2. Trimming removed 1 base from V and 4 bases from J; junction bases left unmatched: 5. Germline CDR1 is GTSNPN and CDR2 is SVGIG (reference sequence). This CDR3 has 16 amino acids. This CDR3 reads CAWSARLAGGIETQYF. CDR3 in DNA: TGTGCCTGGAGTGCCAGACTAGCGGGAGGGATAGAGACCCAGTACTTC. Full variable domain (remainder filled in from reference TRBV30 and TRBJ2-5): SQTIHQWPATLVQPVGSPLSLECTVEGTSNPNLYWYRQAAGRGLQLLFYSVGIGQISSEVPQNLSASRPQDRQFILSSKKLLLSDSGFYLCAWSARLAGGIETQYFGPGTRLLVL.

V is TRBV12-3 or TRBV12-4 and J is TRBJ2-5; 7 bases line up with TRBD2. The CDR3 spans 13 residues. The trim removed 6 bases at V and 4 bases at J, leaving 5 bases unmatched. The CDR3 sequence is CASSLLAGETQYF. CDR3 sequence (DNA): TGTGCCAGCAGCCTATTAGCGGGAGAGACCCAGTACTTC.

CDR3 nucleotides: TGTGCCATCACTAAGGACAGGGTGGGCACTGAAGCTTTCTTT. As protein: CAITKDRVGTEAFF. This sequence joins TRBV10-3 and TRBJ1-1; TRBD1 matches 8 bases. The CDR3 has 14 amino acids. V dropped 7 bases and J dropped 4; count of bases not matched to a gene: 8. In germline, CDR1 is ENHRY, CDR2 SYGVKD.

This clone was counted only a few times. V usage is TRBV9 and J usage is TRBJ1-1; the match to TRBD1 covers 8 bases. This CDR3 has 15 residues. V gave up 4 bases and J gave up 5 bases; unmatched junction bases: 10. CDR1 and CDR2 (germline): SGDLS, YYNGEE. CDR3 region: CASSPGTGGGTEAFF. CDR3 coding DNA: TGTGCCAGCAGCCCGGGGACAGGAGGGGGTACTGAAGCTTTCTTT.

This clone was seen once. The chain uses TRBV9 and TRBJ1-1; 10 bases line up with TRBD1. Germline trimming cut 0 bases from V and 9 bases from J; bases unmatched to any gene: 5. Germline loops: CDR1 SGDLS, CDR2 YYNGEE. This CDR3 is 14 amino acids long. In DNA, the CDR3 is TGTGCCAGCAGCGTAGGACAGGGGGCGGGTAAAGCTTTCTTT. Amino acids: CASSVGQGAGKAFF.

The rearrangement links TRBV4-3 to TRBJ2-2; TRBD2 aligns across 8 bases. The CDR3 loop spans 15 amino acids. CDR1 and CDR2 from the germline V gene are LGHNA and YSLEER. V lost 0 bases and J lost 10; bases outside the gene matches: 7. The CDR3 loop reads CASSQDRTSWEELFF. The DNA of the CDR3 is TGCGCCAGCAGCCAAGATCGGACTAGCTGGGAGGAGCTGTTTTTT.

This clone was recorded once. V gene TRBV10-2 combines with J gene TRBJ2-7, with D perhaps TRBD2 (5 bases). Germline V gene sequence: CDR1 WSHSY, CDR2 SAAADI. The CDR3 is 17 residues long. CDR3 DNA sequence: TGCCCCAAGAGGGTTTCTAGTCCTTGTAAGGGTCCCTACGAGCAGTACTTC. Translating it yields CPKRVSSPCKGPYEQYF.

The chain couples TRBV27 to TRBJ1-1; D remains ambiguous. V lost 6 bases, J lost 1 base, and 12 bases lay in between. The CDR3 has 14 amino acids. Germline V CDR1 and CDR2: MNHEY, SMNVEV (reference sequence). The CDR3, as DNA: TGTGCCAGCAGCCGGGTAGTGGGGAACACTGAAGCTTTCTTT. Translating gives CASSRVVGNTEAFF.

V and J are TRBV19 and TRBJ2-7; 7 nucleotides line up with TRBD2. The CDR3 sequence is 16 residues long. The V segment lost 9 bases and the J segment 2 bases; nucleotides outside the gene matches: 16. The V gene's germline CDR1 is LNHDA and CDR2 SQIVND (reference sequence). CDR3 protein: CASVGRSSGLAYEQYF. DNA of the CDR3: TGTGCCAGCGTCGGCCGGTCTAGCGGACTCGCCTACGAGCAGTACTTC.

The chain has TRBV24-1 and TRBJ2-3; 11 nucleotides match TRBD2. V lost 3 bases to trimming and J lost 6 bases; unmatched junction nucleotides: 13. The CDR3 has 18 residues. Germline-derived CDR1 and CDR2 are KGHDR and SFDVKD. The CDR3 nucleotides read TGTGCCACCAGTGATGTGAGGACTAGCGGGCCGGCATCGGATACGCAGTATTTT. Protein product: CATSDVRTSGPASDTQYF.